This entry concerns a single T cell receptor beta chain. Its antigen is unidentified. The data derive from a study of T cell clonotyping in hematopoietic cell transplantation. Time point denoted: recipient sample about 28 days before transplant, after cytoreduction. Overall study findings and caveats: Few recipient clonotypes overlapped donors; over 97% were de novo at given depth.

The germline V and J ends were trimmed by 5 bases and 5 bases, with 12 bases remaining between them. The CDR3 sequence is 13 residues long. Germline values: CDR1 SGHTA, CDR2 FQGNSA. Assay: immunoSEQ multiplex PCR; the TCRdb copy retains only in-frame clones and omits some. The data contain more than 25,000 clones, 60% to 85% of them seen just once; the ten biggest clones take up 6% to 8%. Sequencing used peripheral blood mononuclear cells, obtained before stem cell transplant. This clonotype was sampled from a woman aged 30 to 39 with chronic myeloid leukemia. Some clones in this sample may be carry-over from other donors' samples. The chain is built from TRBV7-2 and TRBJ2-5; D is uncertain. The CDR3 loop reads CASSRGPQETQYF. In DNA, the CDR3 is TGTGCCAGCAGCCGTGGCCCTCAGGAGACCCAGTACTTC.